This TCR beta chain was recovered during a study of cytotoxic CD8 clonotypes in ibrutinib-treated CLL. In the case of this clone: Its cognate antigen is unknown.

The germline V and J ends were trimmed by 2 bases and 4 bases, with 11 bases remaining between them. Germline values: CDR1 MNHEY, CDR2 SVGAGI. There are 14 residues in the CDR3. Sequencing was performed with immunoSEQ multiplex PCR; in TCRdb, only in-frame clones are kept and a portion is missing. In the table there are approximately 190,000 clones, 65% to 80% of which are singletons. Whole-study findings and limits: Clonality increased at ibrutinib response and stayed stable in sustained remission. At progression, however, it fell back toward baseline.

Sequencing used PBMCs, obtained after 12 months of ibrutinib treatment. This TCR was recovered from a human donor with chronic lymphocytic leukemia. J is TRBJ1-2 and V is TRBV6-5; no firm D call. CDR3 in DNA: TGTGCCAGCAGTTACCAGGCCGGCGGCTATGGCTACACCTTC. As protein: CASSYQAGGYGYTF.